This T cell receptor (beta chain) appears in the sequencing data of a study of a mutant IDH1 vaccine in newly diagnosed glioma. About the research overall: The treated group averaged around 40 years old and was around 60% male, about 40% female. Every participant had undergone radiotherapy, temozolomide, or both before, and most underwent both.

Sequencing used immunoSEQ multiplex PCR; TCRdb keeps in-frame clones, though not all of them. The sample shows around 82,000 clones, about 80% of them seen only once. This CDR3 comprises 17 residues. Germline V CDR1 and CDR2: SGHNT, YYREEE (reference sequence). V shed 5 bases and J 4 bases; nucleotides not matched to a gene: 7. Time point: baseline, week 1 (first vaccination visit). Treatment meaning: pre-vaccination baseline after standard-of-care therapy. Newly diagnosed WHO grade 3 or 4 IDH1-mutant, ATRX-lost astrocytomas were identified in the donors. This chain uses TRBV5-4 with TRBJ2-6, with 12 bases that match TRBD1. The receptor's source is a man in his forties with glioma. Some clones in this sample may be carry-over from other donors' samples. This material consisted of PBMCs, taken from a glioma patient treated with radiotherapy, temozolomide or both. This CDR3 reads CASSSGQGARGANVLTF. CDR3 nucleotides: TGTGCCAGCAGTTCGGGACAGGGGGCGCGGGGGGCCAACGTCCTGACTTTC.